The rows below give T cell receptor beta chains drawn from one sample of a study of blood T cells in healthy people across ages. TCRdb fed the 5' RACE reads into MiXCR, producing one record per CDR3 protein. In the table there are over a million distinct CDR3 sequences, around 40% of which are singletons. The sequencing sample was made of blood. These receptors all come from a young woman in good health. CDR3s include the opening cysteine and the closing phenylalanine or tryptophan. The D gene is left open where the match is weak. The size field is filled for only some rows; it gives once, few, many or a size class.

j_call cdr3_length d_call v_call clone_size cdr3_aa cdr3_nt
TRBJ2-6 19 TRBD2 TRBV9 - CASSSRSRREGSGANVLTF TGTGCCAGCAGCTCTAGATCTCGGCGGGAGGGATCCGGGGCCAACGTCCTGACTTTC
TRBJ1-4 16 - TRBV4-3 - CASSQDWAGANEKLFF TGCGCCAGCAGCCAAGATTGGGCAGGGGCGAATGAAAAACTGTTTTTT
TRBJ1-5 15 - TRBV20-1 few CSARDHISRDQPQHF TGCAGTGCTAGAGATCATATTAGCAGGGACCAGCCCCAGCATTTT
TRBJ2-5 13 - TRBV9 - CASSVDQSRTQYF TGTGCCAGCAGCGTAGATCAATCGAGGACCCAGTACTTC
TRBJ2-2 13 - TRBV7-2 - CASSFLHTGELFF TGTGCCAGCAGCTTTTTACACACCGGGGAGCTGTTTTTT
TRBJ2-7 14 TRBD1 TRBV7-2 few CASSLRTGGHEQYF TGTGCCAGCAGCTTACGGACAGGGGGACACGAGCAGTACTTC
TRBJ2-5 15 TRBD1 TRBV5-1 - CASSAGQGAIETQYF TGCGCCAGCAGCGCCGGACAGGGGGCTATAGAGACCCAGTACTTC
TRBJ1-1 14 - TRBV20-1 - CSARPSGQNTEAFF TGCAGTGCTAGACCCAGCGGGCAGAACACTGAAGCTTTCTTT
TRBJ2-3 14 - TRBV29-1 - CSVEGGEGTDTQYF TGCAGCGTTGAAGGCGGAGAGGGCACAGATACGCAGTATTTT
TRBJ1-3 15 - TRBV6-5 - CASSYGLSSGNTIYF TGTGCCAGCAGTTACGGTCTGAGCTCTGGAAACACCATATATTTT
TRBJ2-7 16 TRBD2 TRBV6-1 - CASSDIRGTNSYEQYF TGTGCCAGCAGTGATATTCGGGGGACTAACTCCTACGAGCAGTACTTC
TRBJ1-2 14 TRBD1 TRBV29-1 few CSVAPDRVNYGYTF TGCAGCGTTGCCCCCGACAGGGTAAACTATGGCTACACCTTC
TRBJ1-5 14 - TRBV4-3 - CAGSQVVSTGLQHF TGCGCCGGCAGCCAAGTTGTATCGACCGGGCTCCAGCATTTT
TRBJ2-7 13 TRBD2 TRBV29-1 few CSVVLGTKYEQYF TGCAGCGTTGTCCTCGGGACTAAATACGAGCAGTACTTC
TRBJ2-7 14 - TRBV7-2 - CASSLALQIHEQYF TGTGCCAGCAGCTTGGCTCTCCAAATCCATGAGCAGTACTTC
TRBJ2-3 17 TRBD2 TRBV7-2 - CASSPQRGGRATDTQYF TGTGCCAGCAGCCCGCAGCGGGGGGGGCGGGCGACAGATACGCAGTATTTT
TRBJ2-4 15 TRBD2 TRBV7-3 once CASSLIGLDNNEQYF TGTGCCAGCAGCTTAATAGGACTAGATAACAATGAGCAGTACTTC
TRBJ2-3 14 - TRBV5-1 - CASSVGGHTDTQYF TGCGCCAGCAGCGTAGGGGGGCACACAGATACGCAGTATTTT
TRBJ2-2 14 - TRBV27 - CASSARDRTGELFF TGTGCCAGCAGTGCCAGGGATCGAACCGGGGAGCTGTTTTTT
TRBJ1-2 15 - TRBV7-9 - CASSPRDFSNYGYTF TGTGCCAGCAGCCCCCGGGACTTCTCGAACTATGGCTACACCTTC
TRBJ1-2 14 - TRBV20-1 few CSARDARRAYGYTF TGCAGTGCTAGGGATGCGAGGAGAGCCTATGGCTACACCTTC
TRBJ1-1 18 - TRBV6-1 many CASRPFSKGLRGYTEAFF TGTGCCAGCAGACCGTTTTCTAAAGGACTAAGGGGGTACACTGAAGCTTTCTTT
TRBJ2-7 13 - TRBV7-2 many CASSLGTLYEQYF TGTGCCAGCAGCTTAGGGACGTTGTACGAGCAGTACTTC
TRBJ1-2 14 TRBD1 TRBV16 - CASSQSDRGNGYTF TGTGCCAGCAGCCAGTCCGACAGGGGGAACGGCTACACCTTC
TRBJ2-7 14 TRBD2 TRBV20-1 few CSARPGLAAYEQYF TGCAGTGCTAGACCGGGACTAGCGGCCTACGAGCAGTACTTC
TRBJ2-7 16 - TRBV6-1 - CASSTPEPVLVYEQYF TGTGCCAGCAGTACCCCCGAGCCTGTACTAGTCTACGAGCAGTACTTC
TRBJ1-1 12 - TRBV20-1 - CSARDLSTEAFF TGCAGTGCTAGAGATCTGAGCACTGAAGCTTTCTTT
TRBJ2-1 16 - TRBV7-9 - CASSLAGQPNGNEQFF TGTGCCAGCAGCTTAGCTGGTCAGCCAAATGGCAATGAGCAGTTCTTC
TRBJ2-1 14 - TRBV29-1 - CSVAPRTVGNEQFF TGCAGCGTAGCGCCCCGTACAGTGGGGAATGAGCAGTTCTTC
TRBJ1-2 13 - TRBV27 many CASSLTGGRGYTF TGTGCCAGCAGTTTAACCGGGGGCCGGGGCTACACCTTC
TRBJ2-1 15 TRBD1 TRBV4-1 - CASSTRQGPYNEQFF TGCGCCAGCAGCACCCGACAGGGGCCTTACAATGAGCAGTTCTTC
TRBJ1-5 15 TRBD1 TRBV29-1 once CGVKTGGHSNQPQHF TGCGGCGTGAAAACAGGGGGCCATAGCAATCAGCCCCAGCATTTT
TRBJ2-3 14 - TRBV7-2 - CASSPMVSTDTQYF TGTGCCAGCAGCCCCATGGTTAGCACAGATACGCAGTATTTT
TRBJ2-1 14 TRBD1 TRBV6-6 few CACRATGQGGEQFF TGTGCCTGCAGAGCCACGGGACAGGGGGGTGAGCAGTTCTTC
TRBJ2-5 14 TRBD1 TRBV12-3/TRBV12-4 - CASTPDRAEGTQYF TGTGCCAGCACTCCGGACAGGGCGGAGGGGACCCAGTACTTC
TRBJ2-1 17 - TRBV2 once CASSEWGRTSLDNEQFF TGTGCCAGCAGTGAATGGGGCCGAACTAGCTTAGACAATGAGCAGTTCTTC
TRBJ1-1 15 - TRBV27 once CASSRGWGENTEAFF TGTGCCAGCAGCAGAGGGTGGGGAGAGAACACTGAAGCTTTCTTT
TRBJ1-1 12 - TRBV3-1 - CATGRANTEAFF TGTGCTACCGGGAGGGCCAACACTGAAGCTTTCTTT
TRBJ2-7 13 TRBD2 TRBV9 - CASSATSGGEQYF TGTGCCAGCAGCGCGACTAGCGGGGGGGAGCAGTACTTC
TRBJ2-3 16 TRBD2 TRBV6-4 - CASSESAGGSTDTQYF TGTGCCAGCAGTGAGTCAGCGGGAGGGAGCACAGATACGCAGTATTTT
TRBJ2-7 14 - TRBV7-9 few CASSFAGGFNEQYF TGTGCCAGCAGCTTTGCTGGGGGCTTCAACGAGCAGTACTTC
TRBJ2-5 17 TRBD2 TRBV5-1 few CASSLLAGGFEQETQYF TGCGCCAGCAGCCTACTAGCGGGGGGGTTTGAACAAGAGACCCAGTACTTC
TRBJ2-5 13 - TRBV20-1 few CSARDGRVETQYF TGCAGTGCTAGAGATGGGCGGGTCGAGACCCAGTACTTC
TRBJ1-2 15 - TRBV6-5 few CASSSPHRGADGYTF TGTGCCAGCAGCTCCCCTCACCGGGGAGCGGATGGCTACACCTTC
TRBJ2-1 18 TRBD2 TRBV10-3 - CAIKGGLAGGRGVDEQFF TGTGCCATCAAGGGAGGACTAGCGGGGGGGCGAGGGGTCGATGAGCAGTTCTTC